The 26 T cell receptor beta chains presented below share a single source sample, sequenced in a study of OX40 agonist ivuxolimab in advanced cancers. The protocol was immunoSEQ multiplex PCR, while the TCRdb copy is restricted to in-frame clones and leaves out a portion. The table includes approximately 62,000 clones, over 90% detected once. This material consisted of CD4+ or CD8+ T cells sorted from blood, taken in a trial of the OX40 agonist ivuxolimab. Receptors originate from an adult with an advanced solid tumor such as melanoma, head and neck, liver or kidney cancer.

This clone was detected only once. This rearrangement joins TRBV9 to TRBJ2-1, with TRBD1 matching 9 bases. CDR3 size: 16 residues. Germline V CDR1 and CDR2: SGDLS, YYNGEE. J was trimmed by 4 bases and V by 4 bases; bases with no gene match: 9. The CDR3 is CASSLNRDRAYNEQFF. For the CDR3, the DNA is TGTGCCAGCAGCCTGAACCGGGACAGGGCTTACAATGAGCAGTTCTTC.

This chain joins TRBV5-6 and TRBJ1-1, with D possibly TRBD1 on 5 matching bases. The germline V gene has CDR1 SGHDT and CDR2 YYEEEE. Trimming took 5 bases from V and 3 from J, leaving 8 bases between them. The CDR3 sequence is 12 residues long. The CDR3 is CASSYRYTEAFF. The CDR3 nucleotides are TGTGCCAGCAGTTACAGGTACACTGAAGCTTTCTTT.

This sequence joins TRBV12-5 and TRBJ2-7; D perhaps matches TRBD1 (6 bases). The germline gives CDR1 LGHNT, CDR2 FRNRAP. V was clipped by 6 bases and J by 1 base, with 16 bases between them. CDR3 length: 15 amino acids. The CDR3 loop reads CASGQGGLGSYEQYF. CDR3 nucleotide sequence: TGTGCTAGTGGGCAAGGGGGTTTAGGGTCCTACGAGCAGTACTTC.

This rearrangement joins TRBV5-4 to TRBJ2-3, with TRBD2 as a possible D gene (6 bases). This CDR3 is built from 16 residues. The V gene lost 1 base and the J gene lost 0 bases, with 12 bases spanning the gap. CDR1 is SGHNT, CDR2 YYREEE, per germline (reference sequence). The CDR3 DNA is TGTGCCAGCAGCTTGTACGGGGAGGCAAGCACAGATACGCAGTATTTT. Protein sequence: CASSLYGEASTDTQYF.

DNA for the CDR3: TGTGCCAGTAGTATTGACAGAAACACTGAAGCTTTCTTT. It specifies CASSIDRNTEAFF. This chain joins TRBV19 and TRBJ1-1; D possibly corresponds to TRBD1 (5 bases). Germline V gene data show CDR1 as LNHDA and CDR2 as SQIVND (reference sequence). The V end lost 3 bases, the J end lost 2 bases, and 7 bases lay between the germline ends. The CDR3 extends over 13 amino acids.

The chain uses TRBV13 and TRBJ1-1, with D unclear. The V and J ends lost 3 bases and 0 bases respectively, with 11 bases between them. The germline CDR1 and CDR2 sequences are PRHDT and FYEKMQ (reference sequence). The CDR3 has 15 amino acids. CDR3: CASSLTGLMNTEAFF. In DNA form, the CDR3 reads TGTGCCAGCAGCTTGACCGGCCTCATGAACACTGAAGCTTTCTTT.

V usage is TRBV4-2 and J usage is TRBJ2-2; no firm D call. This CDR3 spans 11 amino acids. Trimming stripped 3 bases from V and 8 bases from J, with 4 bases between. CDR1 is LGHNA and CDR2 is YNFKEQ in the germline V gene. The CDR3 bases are TGTGCCAGCAGCCAGGGGGGGGAGCTGTTTTTT. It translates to CASSQGGELFF.

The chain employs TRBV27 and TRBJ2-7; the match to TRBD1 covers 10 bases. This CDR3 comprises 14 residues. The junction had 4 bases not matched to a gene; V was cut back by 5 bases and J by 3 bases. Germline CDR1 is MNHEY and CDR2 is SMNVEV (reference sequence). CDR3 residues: CASSPGTGDYEQYF. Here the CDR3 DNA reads TGTGCCAGCAGTCCCGGGACAGGGGACTACGAGCAGTACTTC.

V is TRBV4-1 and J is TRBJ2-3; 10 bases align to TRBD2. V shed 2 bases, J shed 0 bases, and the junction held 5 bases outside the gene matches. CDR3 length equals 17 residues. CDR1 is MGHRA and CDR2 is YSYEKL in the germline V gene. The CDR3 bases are TGCGCCAGCAGCCAACCTGGACTAGCGGCTAGCACAGATACGCAGTATTTT. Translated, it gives CASSQPGLAASTDTQYF.

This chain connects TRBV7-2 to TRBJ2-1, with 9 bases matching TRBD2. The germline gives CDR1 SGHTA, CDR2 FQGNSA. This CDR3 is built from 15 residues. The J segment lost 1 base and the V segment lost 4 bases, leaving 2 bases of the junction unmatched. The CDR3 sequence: CASSYLAGSYNEQFF. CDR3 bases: TGTGCCAGCAGCTACCTAGCGGGGTCCTACAATGAGCAGTTCTTC.

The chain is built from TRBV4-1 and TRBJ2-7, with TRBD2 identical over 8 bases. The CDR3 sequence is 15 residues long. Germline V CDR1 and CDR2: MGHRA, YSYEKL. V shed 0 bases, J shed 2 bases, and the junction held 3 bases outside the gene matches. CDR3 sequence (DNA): TGCGCCAGCAGCCAAGAAGGGACTAGGCCCTACGAGCAGTACTTC. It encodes CASSQEGTRPYEQYF.

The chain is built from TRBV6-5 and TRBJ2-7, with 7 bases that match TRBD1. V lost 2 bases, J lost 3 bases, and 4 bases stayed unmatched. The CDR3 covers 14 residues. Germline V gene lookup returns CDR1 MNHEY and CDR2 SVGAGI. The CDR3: CASSYGTGVYEQYF. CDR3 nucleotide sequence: TGTGCCAGCAGTTACGGTACAGGGGTCTACGAGCAGTACTTC.

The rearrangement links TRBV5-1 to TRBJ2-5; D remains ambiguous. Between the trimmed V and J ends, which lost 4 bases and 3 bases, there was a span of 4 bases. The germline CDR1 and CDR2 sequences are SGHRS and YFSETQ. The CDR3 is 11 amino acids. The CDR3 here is CASSAKETQYF. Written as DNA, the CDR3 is TGCGCCAGCAGCGCAAAAGAGACCCAGTACTTC.

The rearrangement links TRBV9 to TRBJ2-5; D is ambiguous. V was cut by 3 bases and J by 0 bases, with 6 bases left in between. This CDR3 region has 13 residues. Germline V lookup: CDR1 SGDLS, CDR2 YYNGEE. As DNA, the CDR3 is TGTGCCAGCAGCGGGAGCTACCAAGAGACCCAGTACTTC. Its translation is CASSGSYQETQYF.

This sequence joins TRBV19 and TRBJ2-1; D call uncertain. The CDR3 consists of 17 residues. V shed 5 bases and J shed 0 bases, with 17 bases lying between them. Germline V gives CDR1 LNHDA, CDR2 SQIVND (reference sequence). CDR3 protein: CASSWSETLSSYNEQFF. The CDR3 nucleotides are TGTGCCAGTAGTTGGAGCGAAACATTAAGCTCCTACAATGAGCAGTTCTTC.

For the CDR3, the DNA is TGTGCCAGCAGCGTATGGGGGAATCCATACGAGCAGTACTTC. Protein: CASSVWGNPYEQYF. This chain joins TRBV9 and TRBJ2-7; D could derive from TRBD1 or TRBD2 (5 bases each). The V end was cut by 1 base, the J end by 4 bases, with 12 bases between. Germline-derived CDR1 and CDR2 are SGDLS and YYNGEE. This CDR3 contains 14 residues.

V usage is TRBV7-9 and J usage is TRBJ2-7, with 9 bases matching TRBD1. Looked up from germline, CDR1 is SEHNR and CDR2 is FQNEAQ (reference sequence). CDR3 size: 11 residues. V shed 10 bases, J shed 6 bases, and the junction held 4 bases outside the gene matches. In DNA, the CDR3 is TGTGCCATCAGACAGGGGGTCGAGCAGTACTTC. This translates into CAIRQGVEQYF.

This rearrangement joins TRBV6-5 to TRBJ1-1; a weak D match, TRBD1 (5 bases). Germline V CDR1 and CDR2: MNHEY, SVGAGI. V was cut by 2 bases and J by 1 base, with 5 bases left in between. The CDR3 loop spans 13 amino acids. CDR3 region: CASSYRGNTEAFF. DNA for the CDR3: TGTGCCAGCAGTTACAGGGGGAACACTGAAGCTTTCTTT.

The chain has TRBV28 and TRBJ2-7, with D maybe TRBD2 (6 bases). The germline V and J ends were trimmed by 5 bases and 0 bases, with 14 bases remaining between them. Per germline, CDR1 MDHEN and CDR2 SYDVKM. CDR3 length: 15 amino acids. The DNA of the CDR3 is TGTGCCAGCAGTCCATGGGACTCGCCCTCCTACGAGCAGTACTTC. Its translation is CASSPWDSPSYEQYF.

As DNA, the CDR3 is TGTGCCAGTAGTATTGACCCGGAGAGGGGAAGACATGAAGCTTTCTTT. Its protein is CASSIDPERGRHEAFF. This chain uses TRBV19 with TRBJ1-1; TRBD1 is a possible D gene (5 bases). The ends were cut back, 3 bases at V and 7 bases at J, with 21 bases in the middle. The germline CDR1 and CDR2 sequences are LNHDA and SQIVND (reference sequence). The CDR3 is 16 residues long.

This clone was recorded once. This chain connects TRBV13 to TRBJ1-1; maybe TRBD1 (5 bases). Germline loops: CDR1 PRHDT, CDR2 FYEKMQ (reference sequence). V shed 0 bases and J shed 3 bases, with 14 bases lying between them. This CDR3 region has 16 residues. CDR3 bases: TGTGCCAGCAGCTTAGGCCGCAGGGTTGTGCACACTGAAGCTTTCTTT. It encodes CASSLGRRVVHTEAFF. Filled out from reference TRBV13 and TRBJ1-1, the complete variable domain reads AAGVIQSPRHLIKEKRETATLKCYPIPRHDTVYWYQQGPGQDPQFLISFYEKMQSDKGSIPDRFSAQQFSDYHSELNMSSLELGDSALYFCASSLGRRVVHTEAFFGQGTRLTVV.

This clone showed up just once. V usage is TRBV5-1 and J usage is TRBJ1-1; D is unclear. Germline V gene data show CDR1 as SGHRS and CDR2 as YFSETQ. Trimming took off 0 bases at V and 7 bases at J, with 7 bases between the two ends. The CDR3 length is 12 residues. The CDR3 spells CASSLVAGEAFF. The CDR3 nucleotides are TGCGCCAGCAGCTTGGTGGCAGGTGAAGCTTTCTTT.

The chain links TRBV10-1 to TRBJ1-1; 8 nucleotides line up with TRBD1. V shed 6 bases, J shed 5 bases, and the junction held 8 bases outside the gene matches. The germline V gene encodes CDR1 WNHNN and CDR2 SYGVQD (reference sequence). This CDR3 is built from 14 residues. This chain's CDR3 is CASRRQGADTEAFF. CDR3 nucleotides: TGCGCCAGCAGGCGGCAGGGGGCGGATACTGAAGCTTTCTTT.

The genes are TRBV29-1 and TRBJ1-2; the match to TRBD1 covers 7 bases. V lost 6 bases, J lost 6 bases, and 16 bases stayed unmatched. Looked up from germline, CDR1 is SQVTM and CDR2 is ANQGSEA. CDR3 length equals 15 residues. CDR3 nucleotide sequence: TGCAGCGTAACTTTCGGGGCGTACAGGGGAGATGGCTACACCTTC. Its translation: CSVTFGAYRGDGYTF.

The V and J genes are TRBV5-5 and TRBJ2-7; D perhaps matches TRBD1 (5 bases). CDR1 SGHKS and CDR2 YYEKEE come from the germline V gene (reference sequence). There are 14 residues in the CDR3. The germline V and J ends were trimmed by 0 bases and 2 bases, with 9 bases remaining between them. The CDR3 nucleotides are TGTGCCAGCAGCTTGGTTACAGGAGCCTACGAGCAGTACTTC. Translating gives CASSLVTGAYEQYF.

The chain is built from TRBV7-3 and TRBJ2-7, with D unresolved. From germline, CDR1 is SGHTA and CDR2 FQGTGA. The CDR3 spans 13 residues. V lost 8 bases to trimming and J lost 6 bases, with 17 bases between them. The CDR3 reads CASSAFKGTEQYF. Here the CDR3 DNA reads TGTGCCAGCTCCGCATTCAAGGGAACCGAGCAGTACTTC.